This T cell receptor beta chain was recorded in a study of OX40 agonist ivuxolimab in advanced cancers. Points from the study as a whole: Nonresponders included some who also had low normalized T-cell clonal expansion.

The data were produced by immunoSEQ multiplex PCR, yet TCRdb's version contains in-frame clones alone and is incomplete. This sample has roughly 42,000 clones, with approximately 90% found just once. About this clone: Its antigen is as yet unknown.

The CDR3 length is 11 residues. The germline V gene has CDR1 MNHNS and CDR2 SASEGT. This material consisted of CD4+ or CD8+ T cells sorted from blood, taken in a trial of the OX40 agonist ivuxolimab. The TCR was taken from an adult with an advanced solid tumor such as melanoma, head and neck, liver or kidney cancer. The chain employs TRBV6-1 and TRBJ2-5; D is unresolved. The J call is uncertain, as TRBJ2-7 better fits the DNA end. CDR3 loop: CASSREFEQYF. DNA for the CDR3: TGTGCCAGCAGCCGAGAATTCGAGCAGTACTTC.